Here is one T cell receptor beta chain with its context. Its antigen is not identified. The libraries of TRB cDNA were prepared using 5' RACE with UMI labels. TCRdb derives one entry per CDR3 protein from the 5' RACE reads, leaving out DNA. This sample's table reports 85,000 to 120,000 distinct CDR3 sequences. This entry is derived from a study of CXCR3-negative and CXCR3-positive naive CD8 T cells. Study-level findings and limits: A higher hydrophobicity marked the TRB CDR3s of CXCR3-positive naive cells versus CXCR3-negative naive cells.

The CDR3 has 14 amino acids. This chain links TRBV12-3 or TRBV12-4 with TRBJ2-7; TCRdb's assignment of TRBD1 cannot be checked, as there is no DNA. Input material: naive CXCR3+ CD8+ T cells from blood. Subset here: CD45RO-CCR7+CD27+CD95- naive CD8+ T cells expressing CXCR3 (TNR3+). The TCR sequence derives from a human donor in good health. Some clones in this sample may be carry-over from other donors' samples. The CDR3 loop is CASSPPDRDYEQYF.